This TCR beta chain was sequenced in a study of shared clonotypes between healthy human individuals. The data were produced by immunoSEQ multiplex PCR, yet TCRdb's version contains in-frame clones alone and is incomplete. There are about 600,000 clones in the sample; 70% to 80% occur only once, and about 12% lies in the top ten. Trimming removed 7 bases from V and 0 bases from J, with 16 bases in between. The germline V gene encodes CDR1 SGHRS and CDR2 YFSETQ. There are 15 residues in the CDR3. Healthy HIV-negative adults without recent acute infections or vaccinations served as donors. The TCR was taken from a woman in her forties in good health. Some clones in this sample may be carry-over from other donors' samples. Sequencing was done on a sample of PBMCs. This chain joins TRBV5-1 and TRBJ1-1, with D perhaps matching TRBD1 (6 bases). CDR3 region: CASRPVGALNTEAFF. In DNA form, the CDR3 reads TGCGCCAGCCGTCCGGTGGGGGCATTGAACACTGAAGCTTTCTTT. The full variable domain, with the rest looked up from reference TRBV5-1 and TRBJ1-1, is KAGVTQTPRYLIKTRGQQVTLSCSPISGHRSVSWYQQTPGQGLQFLFEYFSETQRNKGNFPGRFSGRQFSNSRSEMNVSTLELGDSALYLCASRPVGALNTEAFFGQGTRLTVV.